These 29 T cell receptor beta chains originate from one sample sequenced in a study of spatial heterogeneity in lung cancer. Time point denoted: sample taken at primary tumor resection. Sequencing covered unsorted whole RNA taken from tumor, nontumor lung or frozen PBMC. TCRdb reprocessed the 5' RACE reads via MiXCR and lists one record per CDR3 protein. The sample holds approximately 82,000 distinct CDR3 sequences; roughly 12% are singletons and the top ten take around 4.6%. The sequences come from PBMCs, collected at surgery. The receptors derive from a male donor with early-stage non-small cell lung cancer.

This clonotype was picked up a small number of times. This chain joins TRBV2 and TRBJ1-5; D is unclear. Trimming pared 4 bases from V and 5 bases from J, leaving 9 bases between. In germline, CDR1 is SNHLY, CDR2 FYNNEI. This CDR3 spans 13 amino acids. CDR3 region: CASSGMVDQPQHF. The DNA of the CDR3 is TGTGCCAGCAGTGGCATGGTAGATCAGCCCCAGCATTTT.

This clonotype was counted at least ten times. The J gene is TRBJ2-2, the V gene TRBV29-1; D gene uncertain. Germline CDR1 reads SQVTM; CDR2 reads ANQGSEA. The CDR3 loop spans 15 amino acids. Trimming removed 3 bases at V and 0 bases at J, with 11 bases between. The CDR3 spells CSVDLGYSNTGELFF. DNA of the CDR3: TGCAGCGTTGATCTGGGCTACTCGAACACCGGGGAGCTGTTTTTT.

V usage is TRBV19 and J usage is TRBJ1-1, with 12 bases matching TRBD1. Germline V gene lookup returns CDR1 LNHDA and CDR2 SQIVND (reference sequence). This CDR3 is built from 15 residues. The V segment lost 9 bases and the J segment 1 base; nucleotides outside the gene matches: 6. This chain's CDR3 is CASGDRGRGNTEAFF. In nucleotides, the CDR3 is TGTGCCAGCGGGGACAGGGGGCGCGGGAACACTGAAGCTTTCTTT.

With respect to this clonotype: No conserved phenylalanine or tryptophan is present at the end of the CDR3, so a read error is the likely explanation. The J gene is TRBJ1-5, the V gene TRBV6-6; 7 positions agree with TRBD1. There are 16 residues in the CDR3. Germline V gene data show CDR1 as MNHNY and CDR2 as SVGAGI (reference sequence). Losses at the gene ends were 5 bases for V and 5 bases for J; bases not matched to a gene: 12. The CDR3 loop is CASSHPRQGRDQPQHS. CDR3 DNA sequence: TGTGCCAGCAGTCATCCCCGACAGGGAAGGGATCAGCCCCAGCATTCT.

J is TRBJ2-3 and V is TRBV29-1; unclear D gene. The CDR3 contains 13 residues. Germline lookup yields CDR1 SQVTM and CDR2 ANQGSEA. Trimming removed 1 base at V and 5 bases at J, with 10 bases between. CDR3 sequence: CSVEVWDGDTQYF. CDR3 bases: TGCAGCGTTGAAGTATGGGATGGAGATACGCAGTATTTT.

This clonotype is deemed medium-sized. The rearrangement uses TRBV7-3 and TRBJ2-1, with a weak D call TRBD2 (7 bases). With 3 bases removed from V and 3 bases from J, the gap between germline ends came to 12 bases. Germline CDR1 is SGHTA and CDR2 is FQGTGA. The CDR3 sequence is 15 residues long. The CDR3 sequence is CASSFGGQDYNEQFF. The CDR3 DNA reads TGTGCCAGCAGCTTCGGGGGGCAGGACTACAATGAGCAGTTCTTC.

The chain recombines TRBV7-9 with TRBJ2-7; TRBD1 matches 9 bases. CDR3 length: 14 residues. The V and J ends lost 5 bases and 5 bases, in that order; junction bases with no gene match: 7. The germline V gene encodes CDR1 SEHNR and CDR2 FQNEAQ (reference sequence). CDR3 coding DNA: TGTGCCAGCAGCCCAGGACAGGGGATCCACGAGCAGTACTTC. It is translated as CASSPGQGIHEQYF.

The table lists this clonotype with a few counts. J is TRBJ1-5 and V is TRBV29-1; tentative D call: TRBD1 (5 bases). CDR3 length: 12 amino acids. Germline V gene lookup returns CDR1 SQVTM and CDR2 ANQGSEA. The V end was cut by 4 bases, the J end by 3 bases, with 7 bases between. CDR3 amino acids: CSVGDLNQPQHF. Here the CDR3 DNA reads TGCAGCGTTGGGGACCTCAATCAGCCCCAGCATTTT.

This clonotype was picked up a small number of times. This chain uses TRBV5-1 with TRBJ2-5; D is unresolved. The CDR3 is 14 amino acids. The germline V gene encodes CDR1 SGHRS and CDR2 YFSETQ. Trimming took off 0 bases at V and 5 bases at J, with 11 bases between the two ends. As DNA, the CDR3 is TGCGCCAGCAGCTTGGAGTCCGAGAGGGAGACCCAGTACTTC. This sequence encodes CASSLESERETQYF.

The chain joins TRBV19 to TRBJ2-2; maybe TRBD2 (5 bases). The CDR3 totals 14 residues. V was cut by 8 bases and J by 1 base, with 11 bases left in between. The germline V gene has CDR1 LNHDA and CDR2 SQIVND (reference sequence). The CDR3 DNA sequence: TGTGCCAGTGCAAGGAGGCAGAACACCGGGGAGCTGTTTTTT. Its translation: CASARRQNTGELFF.

This clonotype showed up just a few times. The chain employs TRBV2 and TRBJ2-1; D is unresolved. The CDR3 is 13 amino acids. V gave up 8 bases and J gave up 5 bases, with 13 bases separating them. Germline V gene lookup returns CDR1 SNHLY and CDR2 FYNNEI. The chain's CDR3 is CASQLAPHNEQFF. CDR3 nucleotides: TGTGCCAGCCAACTGGCGCCCCACAATGAGCAGTTCTTC.

This clonotype was picked up a small number of times. This sequence joins TRBV3-1 and TRBJ2-3; 7 positions agree with TRBD1. The ends lost 4 bases at V and 3 bases at J; junction bases unmatched: 4. Germline values: CDR1 LGHDT, CDR2 YNNKEL (reference sequence). This CDR3 comprises 14 residues. The CDR3 DNA reads TGTGCCAGCAGCCTCAACAGGGGAACAGATACGCAGTATTTT. Its protein is CASSLNRGTDTQYF.

This clonotype was counted a few times. V usage is TRBV7-9 and J usage is TRBJ2-5, with 14 positions matching TRBD2. The trim removed 6 bases at V and 4 bases at J, leaving 13 bases unmatched. The CDR3 length is 18 residues. The germline CDR1 and CDR2 sequences are SEHNR and FQNEAQ (reference sequence). The CDR3 coding sequence is TGTGCCAGCAGTTCTCCGGGACTAGCGGGAGAATCGAGAGAGACCCAGTACTTC. This codes for CASSSPGLAGESRETQYF.

This clonotype showed up just a few times. The V gene is TRBV29-1, the J gene TRBJ2-1; D possibly corresponds to TRBD2 (5 bases). The ends were cut back, 6 bases at V and 7 bases at J, with 10 bases in the middle. CDR3 length: 11 amino acids. CDR1 SQVTM and CDR2 ANQGSEA come from the germline V gene. The CDR3 spells CSVVTRNEQFF. The DNA for the CDR3 is TGCAGCGTAGTTACTAGGAATGAGCAGTTCTTC.

The sample holds many counts of this clonotype. The chain links TRBV3-1 to TRBJ1-4; the D is unclear. CDR1 is LGHDT, CDR2 YNNKEL, per germline (reference sequence). This CDR3 spans 12 amino acids. The V and J ends lost 0 bases and 7 bases respectively, with 3 bases between them. The CDR3 loop reads CASSQEREKLFF. In DNA form, the CDR3 reads TGTGCCAGCAGCCAAGAGCGTGAAAAACTGTTTTTT.

The CDR3: CATSRGTRQPLSPDTQYF. The CDR3 coding sequence is TGTGCCACCAGCAGAGGGACCCGTCAGCCACTTAGCCCAGATACGCAGTATTTT. The V gene is TRBV15, the J gene TRBJ2-3; D is uncertain. The CDR3 is 18 residues long. Trimming pared 1 base from V and 4 bases from J, leaving 21 bases between. The germline gives CDR1 LNHNV, CDR2 YYDKDF (reference sequence).

This clonotype has more than one count but fewer than ten. The rearrangement links TRBV29-1 to TRBJ2-1, with no clear D. Germline CDR1 is SQVTM and CDR2 is ANQGSEA. The CDR3 extends over 15 amino acids. V shed 6 bases and J shed 6 bases, with 21 bases lying between them. The CDR3 reads CSVERTDQESNEQFF. Here the CDR3 DNA reads TGCAGCGTGGAACGGACGGACCAGGAGTCCAATGAGCAGTTCTTC.

CDR3 protein: CATTTRGDTEAFF. The DNA of the CDR3 is TGTGCCACCACCACCCGCGGAGACACTGAAGCTTTCTTT. The V and J genes are TRBV15 and TRBJ1-1; D gene unclear. Germline CDR1 and CDR2: LNHNV and YYDKDF (reference sequence). The V and J ends lost 7 bases and 3 bases respectively, with 12 bases between them. This CDR3 is built from 13 residues.

Only a few counts were recorded for this clonotype. The V call is TRBV29-1, the J call TRBJ2-1; TRBD2 agrees at 7 bases. Trimming cost V 5 bases and J 5 bases; bases outside gene matches: 9. In germline, CDR1 is SQVTM, CDR2 ANQGSEA. The CDR3 is 14 residues long. The CDR3, as DNA: TGCAGCGTTCGGGGAGGTGGGGGGGACAATGAGCAGTTCTTC. This translates into CSVRGGGGDNEQFF.

This clonotype was observed at least ten times. The chain couples TRBV5-6 to TRBJ2-7; D may be TRBD1 (6 bases). This CDR3 region has 13 residues. Trimming took 4 bases from V and 6 from J, leaving 14 bases between them. Germline V gives CDR1 SGHDT, CDR2 YYEEEE. The CDR3 reads CASSLQGISEQYF. The CDR3 nucleotides read TGTGCCAGCAGCCTACAGGGTATTAGCGAGCAGTACTTC.

The chain is built from TRBV30 and TRBJ2-7; 8 bases agree with TRBD2. Per the germline V gene, CDR1 is GTSNPN and CDR2 is SVGIG (reference sequence). J was trimmed by 6 bases and V by 3 bases; bases with no gene match: 19. CDR3 length equals 17 residues. The CDR3 is CAWSPLTSGLAKTEQYF. In DNA, the CDR3 is TGTGCCTGGAGCCCTTTAACCTCCGGACTAGCTAAAACCGAGCAGTACTTC. The full variable domain, completed using reference TRBV30 and TRBJ2-7, is SQTIHQWPATLVQPVGSPLSLECTVEGTSNPNLYWYRQAAGRGLQLLFYSVGIGQISSEVPQNLSASRPQDRQFILSSKKLLLSDSGFYLCAWSPLTSGLAKTEQYFGPGTRLTVT.

The chain has TRBV27 and TRBJ1-5; perhaps TRBD1 as D (6 bases). Trimming stripped 6 bases from V and 6 bases from J, with 15 bases between. Germline loops: CDR1 MNHEY, CDR2 SMNVEV (reference sequence). The CDR3 runs 14 residues. The CDR3 coding sequence is TGTGCCAGCAGAGACTCAGGGGAGGGTCAGCCCCAGCATTTT. This gives the protein CASRDSGEGQPQHF.

This clonotype was recorded once. The rearrangement joins TRBV11-2 to TRBJ2-1; 9 positions agree with TRBD2. The J segment lost 6 bases and the V segment lost 4 bases, leaving 7 bases of the junction unmatched. This CDR3 has 15 amino acids. Germline CDR1 SGHAT, CDR2 FQNNGV. For the CDR3, the DNA is TGTGCCAGCAGCTCTCTAGCGGGAAAAGGCAATGAGCAGTTCTTC. Translating it yields CASSSLAGKGNEQFF.

There are a few counts of this clonotype. V and J are TRBV19 and TRBJ2-7, with D hard to call. Germline V gene lookup returns CDR1 LNHDA and CDR2 SQIVND (reference sequence). This CDR3 has 12 residues. Trimming removed 7 bases from V and 3 bases from J, with 10 bases in between. CDR3 amino acids: CASKLKNYEQYF. CDR3 bases: TGTGCCAGTAAACTCAAGAACTACGAGCAGTACTTC.

The rearrangement links TRBV19 to TRBJ1-1; D unresolved. The V gene's germline CDR1 is LNHDA and CDR2 SQIVND (reference sequence). CDR3 size: 13 residues. The V and J ends lost 3 bases and 1 base respectively, with 6 bases between them. DNA of the CDR3: TGTGCCAGTAGTATCGGCAGGAACACTGAAGCTTTCTTT. It encodes CASSIGRNTEAFF.

V usage is TRBV2 and J usage is TRBJ2-2; D ambiguous. V was clipped by 3 bases and J by 4 bases, with 9 bases between them. The CDR3 loop spans 14 amino acids. The V gene's germline CDR1 is SNHLY and CDR2 FYNNEI. This chain's CDR3 is CASSDAYLTGELFF. The DNA for the CDR3 is TGTGCCAGCAGTGATGCCTACCTCACCGGGGAGCTGTTTTTT.

Only a few counts were recorded for this clonotype. The chain carries TRBV11-1 and TRBJ2-1, with 7 bases identical to TRBD2. After removal of 3 bases from V and 7 bases from J, the junction contained 9 bases not matched to a gene. CDR1 and CDR2 from the germline V gene are SGHAT and FQDESV (reference sequence). CDR3 size: 15 residues. The CDR3 loop is CASSLARVGGNEQFF. Here the CDR3 DNA reads TGTGCCAGCAGCTTGGCCAGGGTGGGAGGGAATGAGCAGTTCTTC.

The V and J genes are TRBV3-1 and TRBJ2-7; 8 nucleotides align to TRBD2. V lost 4 bases, J lost 5 bases, and 10 bases stayed unmatched. The germline V gene encodes CDR1 LGHDT and CDR2 YNNKEL (reference sequence). CDR3 length: 15 amino acids. DNA for the CDR3: TGTGCCAGCAGCCCCCTGGCGGGGGGTCCCCACGAGCAGTACTTC. The encoded protein is CASSPLAGGPHEQYF.

This clonotype was seen many times. The chain links TRBV28 to TRBJ2-5, with 7 bases lining up with TRBD1. Germline V CDR1 and CDR2: MDHEN, SYDVKM. The junction had 4 bases not matched to a gene; V was cut back by 4 bases and J by 5 bases. The CDR3 contains 13 residues. Here the CDR3 DNA reads TGTGCCAGCAGTTCCGGACAGGAGGAGACCCAGTACTTC. The encoded protein is CASSSGQEETQYF.